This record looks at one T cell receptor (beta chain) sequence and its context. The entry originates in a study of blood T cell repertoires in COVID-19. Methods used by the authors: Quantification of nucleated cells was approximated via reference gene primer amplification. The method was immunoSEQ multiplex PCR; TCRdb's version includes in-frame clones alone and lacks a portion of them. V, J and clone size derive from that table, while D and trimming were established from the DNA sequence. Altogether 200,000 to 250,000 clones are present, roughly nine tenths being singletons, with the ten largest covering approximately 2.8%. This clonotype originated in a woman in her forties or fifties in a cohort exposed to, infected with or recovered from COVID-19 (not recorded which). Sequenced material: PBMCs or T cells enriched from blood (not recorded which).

As DNA, the CDR3 is TGTGCCAGCAGTCCGGGCAGGGGGCTTTTGACTGAAGCTTTCTTT. Protein product: CASSPGRGLLTEAFF. The chain is built from TRBV6-2 or TRBV6-3 and TRBJ1-1, with 8 bases fitting TRBD1. CDR1 is MNHEY and CDR2 is SVGEGT in the germline V gene. V gave up 5 bases and J gave up 5 bases; unmatched junction bases: 10. This CDR3 is built from 15 residues.